The 27 T cell receptor beta chains below all came from one sample that was sequenced in a study of blood T cells in healthy people across ages. Primed by a sample-barcoded 5' primer and a J-beta primer mix, a second PCR proceeded for roughly 7 to 11 cycles. Via MiXCR, TCRdb re-called the 5' RACE reads, giving one row per CDR3 protein. The sample shows about 1,400,000 distinct CDR3 sequences, almost 60% of them seen only once. Source material: blood. Every receptor here comes from a young man in good health.

The chain is built from TRBV5-1 and TRBJ2-1; 10 bases line up with TRBD1. This CDR3 has 15 amino acids. Germline CDR1 and CDR2: SGHRS and YFSETQ. V shed 0 bases, J shed 8 bases, and the junction held 5 bases outside the gene matches. This chain's CDR3 is CASSLGDRGIDEQFF. CDR3 in DNA: TGCGCCAGCAGCTTGGGGGACAGGGGAATTGATGAGCAGTTCTTC.

For this clonotype: A much larger clone differs from this one at a single base, so this may be a read error. The rearrangement uses TRBV5-1 and TRBJ1-2; D is unclear. CDR3 size: 14 residues. Per germline, CDR1 SGHRS and CDR2 YFSETQ. V was trimmed by 4 bases and J by 2 bases, leaving 12 bases between them. The CDR3 protein is CASSVGMGNYGYTF. The CDR3 region has the DNA TGCGCCAGCAGCGTGGGGATGGGGAACTATGGCTACACCTTC.

In this sample, this clonotype turned up a few times. The rearrangement joins TRBV28 to TRBJ2-7, with D tentatively TRBD1 or TRBD2 (5 bases each). With 5 bases removed from V and 2 bases from J, the gap between germline ends came to 13 bases. The CDR3 covers 14 residues. Per the germline V gene, CDR1 is MDHEN and CDR2 is SYDVKM. The CDR3 sequence: CASSPNLGPYEQYF. CDR3 nucleotides: TGTGCCAGCAGTCCCAATCTGGGACCCTACGAGCAGTACTTC.

Many counts were recorded for this clonotype. The junction departs from the called germline gene at one end, perhaps through a read error. J is TRBJ2-3 and V is TRBV10-1; D is ambiguous. The CDR3 is 12 amino acids. Germline loops: CDR1 WNHNN, CDR2 SYGVQD (reference sequence). In nucleotides, the CDR3 is TGTGCCAGCAGTGGGGACACAGATACGCAGTATTTT. It specifies CASSGDTDTQYF.

The chain combines TRBV6-5 with TRBJ2-1; possible D gene TRBD1, 5 bases. V was pared by 7 bases and J by 6 bases, with 10 bases between. There are 12 residues in the CDR3. Germline V gives CDR1 MNHEY, CDR2 SVGAGI. CDR3 coding DNA: TGTGCCAGCAAATGGCAGGGCAATGAGCAGTTCTTC. Its protein is CASKWQGNEQFF.

This clonotype has only one observation. The chain uses TRBV7-9 and TRBJ2-1; 8 nucleotides match TRBD2. Trimming at V came to 5 bases and at J to 8 bases, leaving 8 bases not matched to a gene. The CDR3 length is 14 residues. CDR1 and CDR2 (germline): SEHNR, FQNEAQ (reference sequence). CDR3 sequence reads: CASSGESGSYEQFF. The DNA of the CDR3 is TGTGCCAGCAGCGGAGAGAGCGGGAGCTATGAGCAGTTCTTC.

The V and J genes are TRBV29-1 and TRBJ1-1; D call uncertain. Trimming stripped 0 bases from V and 12 bases from J, with 14 bases between. There are 12 residues in the CDR3. Germline CDR1 and CDR2: SQVTM and ANQGSEA. This chain's CDR3 is CSVEEVSNMPFF. The DNA for the CDR3 is TGCAGCGTTGAAGAAGTCAGCAATATGCCTTTCTTT.

In its sample, this clonotype was seen a few times. The gene calls are TRBV12-3 or TRBV12-4 and TRBJ2-5; no definite D call. The J call is doubtful: the DNA matches TRBJ2-7 better. The CDR3 extends over 13 amino acids. This CDR3 is CASNEQTSYEQYF. The CDR3 nucleotides are TGTGCCAGCAACGAACAGACCTCGTACGAGCAGTACTTC.

CDR3 protein: CAINAYNEQFF. DNA of the CDR3: TGTGCCATCAATGCCTACAATGAGCAGTTCTTC. The chain links TRBV10-3 to TRBJ2-1; D is ambiguous. Germline V CDR1 and CDR2: ENHRY, SYGVKD. V lost 7 bases, J lost 2 bases, and 3 bases lay in between. This CDR3 region has 11 residues.

The chain is built from TRBV7-9 and TRBJ1-1; D possibly corresponds to TRBD1 (6 bases). Germline V gene data show CDR1 as SEHNR and CDR2 as FQNEAQ (reference sequence). The CDR3 runs to 17 residues. Trimming took off 4 bases at V and 2 bases at J, with 20 bases between the two ends. The CDR3 loop reads CASSSGPGAGPNTEAFF. DNA for the CDR3: TGTGCCAGCAGCTCGGGTCCAGGGGCAGGGCCCAACACTGAAGCTTTCTTT. Supplemented by reference TRBV7-9 and TRBJ1-1, the full variable domain reads DTGVSQNPRHKITKRGQNVTFRCDPISEHNRLYWYRQTLGQGPEFLTYFQNEAQLEKSRLLSDRFSAERPKGSFSTLEIQRTEQGDSAMYLCASSSGPGAGPNTEAFFGQGTRLTVV.

This clonotype came up once. This chain joins TRBV28 and TRBJ2-7; 7 bases are a match to TRBD2. Per germline, CDR1 MDHEN and CDR2 SYDVKM. Losses at the gene ends were 5 bases for V and 0 bases for J; bases not matched to a gene: 4. The CDR3 extends over 14 amino acids. The CDR3 loop is CASSTSGNSYEQYF. The CDR3 DNA sequence: TGTGCCAGCAGTACAAGCGGGAACTCCTACGAGCAGTACTTC.

The gene calls are TRBV4-1 and TRBJ2-7, with unresolved D. The J call could be wrong; TRBJ2-5 is a better fit for the DNA end. Germline V gene lookup returns CDR1 MGHRA and CDR2 YSYEKL. The CDR3 loop spans 16 amino acids. CDR3 bases: TGCGCCAGCAGCCAAGATCCTCCCCCAACGAGAGAGACCCAGTACTTC. The encoded protein is CASSQDPPPTRETQYF.

The chain recombines TRBV25-1 with TRBJ2-3; 9 bases fit TRBD2. The CDR3 runs 15 residues. Germline loops: CDR1 MGHDK, CDR2 SYGVNS. Trimming removed 6 bases from V and 2 bases from J; junction bases left unmatched: 6. As DNA, the CDR3 is TGTGCCAGCAGGAGCGGGGGGTCTTTCACAGATACGCAGTATTTT. The encoded protein is CASRSGGSFTDTQYF.

This chain joins TRBV6-2 or TRBV6-3 and TRBJ2-5, with 12 positions matching TRBD1. Trimming at V came to 8 bases and at J to 4 bases, leaving 8 bases not matched to a gene. Germline values: CDR1 MNHEY, CDR2 SVGEGT. This CDR3 has 15 amino acids. The CDR3: CASVDRDRGRETQYF. CDR3 nucleotides: TGTGCCAGCGTGGACCGGGACAGGGGGCGAGAGACCCAGTACTTC.

The rearrangement joins TRBV7-2 to TRBJ1-5; TRBD1 matches 7 bases. Germline-derived CDR1 and CDR2 are SGHTA and FQGNSA. Trimming cost V 1 base and J 11 bases; bases outside gene matches: 8. The CDR3 is made up of 14 amino acids. The CDR3 nucleotides read TGTGCCAGCAGCTTAGATCATCGGACAGGTGCCCAGCATTTT. It translates to CASSLDHRTGAQHF.

The chain employs TRBV7-2 and TRBJ2-3; 7 bases fit TRBD2. The CDR3 covers 15 residues. Trimming at V came to 3 bases and at J to 1 base, leaving 4 bases not matched to a gene. The germline V gene encodes CDR1 SGHTA and CDR2 FQGNSA. CDR3 sequence: CASSFAAGGTDTQYF. Here the CDR3 DNA reads TGTGCCAGCAGCTTTGCGGCGGGAGGCACAGATACGCAGTATTTT. The full variable domain, its missing parts supplied by reference TRBV7-2 and TRBJ2-3, is GAGVSQSPSNKVTEKGKDVELRCDPISGHTALYWYRQSLGQGLEFLIYFQGNSAPDKSGLPSDRFSAERTGGSVSTLTIQRTQQEDSAVYLCASSFAAGGTDTQYFGPGTRLTVL.

This chain joins TRBV5-1 and TRBJ2-5, with D perhaps being TRBD1 or TRBD2 (5 bases each). The CDR3 is made up of 15 amino acids. Germline CDR1 SGHRS, CDR2 YFSETQ. Trimming pared 3 bases from V and 2 bases from J, leaving 14 bases between. The CDR3 DNA sequence: TGCGCCAGCAGCTCTACGGGGCGTAAACAAGAGACCCAGTACTTC. It codes for CASSSTGRKQETQYF. The full variable domain, completed using reference TRBV5-1 and TRBJ2-5, is KAGVTQTPRYLIKTRGQQVTLSCSPISGHRSVSWYQQTPGQGLQFLFEYFSETQRNKGNFPGRFSGRQFSNSRSEMNVSTLELGDSALYLCASSSTGRKQETQYFGPGTRLLVL.

V and J are TRBV24-1 and TRBJ2-7, with D uncertain. There are 13 residues in the CDR3. The V end lost 0 bases, the J end lost 5 bases, and 7 bases lay between the germline ends. The germline V gene has CDR1 KGHDR and CDR2 SFDVKD. The CDR3 loop reads CATSDLRLNEQYF. CDR3 bases: TGTGCCACCAGTGATTTGCGGCTAAACGAGCAGTACTTC.

The chain links TRBV14 to TRBJ2-1; possibly TRBD2 for D (6 bases). Germline loops: CDR1 SGHDN, CDR2 FVKESK. V lost 1 base and J 8 bases, leaving 12 bases between the germline ends. The CDR3 contains 14 residues. CDR3 in DNA: TGTGCCAGCAGCCAAGGGTTATGGGGGGATGAGCAGTTCTTC. Its protein product is CASSQGLWGDEQFF. Complete variable domain (other parts from reference TRBV14 and TRBJ2-1): EAGVTQFPSHSVIEKGQTVTLRCDPISGHDNLYWYRRVMGKEIKFLLHFVKESKQDESGMPNNRFLAERTGGTYSTLKVQPAELEDSGVYFCASSQGLWGDEQFFGPGTRLTVL.

The chain carries TRBV20-1 and TRBJ1-1, with D possibly being TRBD1 (6 bases). The CDR3 consists of 15 residues. Trimming removed 6 bases from V and 1 base from J, with 18 bases in between. Germline CDR1 is DFQATT and CDR2 is SNEGSKA (reference sequence). Here the CDR3 reads CSAHSGGHRNTEAFF. CDR3 DNA: TGCAGTGCCCACTCTGGGGGACACAGGAACACTGAAGCTTTCTTT.

In this sample, this clonotype turned up a few times. This rearrangement joins TRBV25-1 to TRBJ1-6, with 7 bases matching TRBD1. J gave up 9 bases and V 6 bases, and 5 bases lay outside the gene matches. This CDR3 is built from 13 residues. Germline V gene lookup returns CDR1 MGHDK and CDR2 SYGVNS. DNA for the CDR3: TGTGCCAGCAGCGACAGGGTTGGTTCACCCCTCCACTTT. Protein sequence: CASSDRVGSPLHF. The full variable domain, completed using reference TRBV25-1 and TRBJ1-6, is EADIYQTPRYLVIGTGKKITLECSQTMGHDKMYWYQQDPGMELHLIHYSYGVNSTEKGDLSSESTVSRIRTEHFPLTLESARPSHTSQYLCASSDRVGSPLHFGNGTRLTVT.

This clonotype was picked up a small number of times. The J gene is TRBJ2-7, the V gene TRBV7-8; D is undetermined. Per the germline V gene, CDR1 is SGHVS and CDR2 is FQNEAQ. The CDR3 is made up of 14 amino acids. V lost 8 bases and J 2 bases, leaving 16 bases between the germline ends. The CDR3 nucleotides read TGTGCCAGCCTCAAGCCGGGCGGTACCTACGAGCAGTACTTC. Translation: CASLKPGGTYEQYF.

The CDR3 bases are TGTGCCAGCAGTTACGATGACGCCTACTATGGCTACACCTTC. Its protein product is CASSYDDAYYGYTF. This chain links TRBV6-2 or TRBV6-3 with TRBJ1-2; unclear D gene. Germline CDR1 and CDR2: MNHEY and SVGEGT. The germline V and J ends were trimmed by 2 bases and 3 bases, with 10 bases remaining between them. The CDR3 has 14 residues.

The chain links TRBV20-1 to TRBJ2-2; 9 bases are shared with TRBD2. V was clipped by 0 bases and J by 4 bases; unmatched bases: 3. CDR3 length equals 15 residues. Germline CDR1 and CDR2: DFQATT and SNEGSKA (reference sequence). In nucleotides, the CDR3 is TGCAGTGCTAGAGATGGGACTAGCTCCACCGGGGAGCTGTTTTTT. Protein: CSARDGTSSTGELFF.

The chain links TRBV14 to TRBJ1-2; TRBD1 agrees at 7 bases. CDR3 size: 14 residues. In germline, CDR1 is SGHDN, CDR2 FVKESK. V shed 4 bases and J 4 bases; nucleotides not matched to a gene: 6. The CDR3 region is CASSRGQAVYGYTF. The CDR3 DNA sequence: TGTGCCAGCAGCCGAGGACAGGCGGTCTATGGCTACACCTTC.

This clonotype was observed once. V gene TRBV20-1 combines with J gene TRBJ2-7; D ambiguous. This CDR3 region has 15 residues. Germline loops: CDR1 DFQATT, CDR2 SNEGSKA (reference sequence). Trimming cost V 3 bases and J 2 bases, with 17 bases left between them. CDR3 sequence (DNA): TGCAGTGCTAGTTCCCCCCGGCGGCCAACCTACGAGCAGTACTTC. Amino acids: CSASSPRRPTYEQYF.

Concerning this clonotype itself: The junction shows a germline mismatch at one end, possibly a read error. The V call is TRBV9, the J call TRBJ2-3, with unresolved D. Germline CDR1 is SGDLS and CDR2 is YYNGEE. The CDR3 is 12 amino acids. The CDR3 protein is CAGSVDLDTQYF. The CDR3 coding sequence is TGTGCCGGCAGCGTAGATCTGGATACGCAGTATTTT.